The sequence of this T cell receptor (beta chain) was determined in a study of blood T cells in healthy people across ages. Study-wide results and caveats: TCR beta diversity per million T cells fell roughly linearly with age. Unknown donor CMV status possibly confounded expanded clonotype changes. Whereas aged donors had fewer naive CD4+ cells, long-lived donors had more of them and higher diversity.

This clonotype was picked up a small number of times. The antigen remains unidentified. Together with a sample-barcoded 5' primer, a J-beta primer mix was included in a second PCR lasting roughly 6 to 12 cycles. Every sample returned 2.5 million or more CDR3-containing paired-end reads. TCRdb used MiXCR to reprocess the 5' RACE reads, holding one entry per CDR3 protein. The table has under 850,000 distinct CDR3 sequences, under 40% seen once. There are 14 residues in the CDR3. V was cut by 5 bases and J by 1 base, with 14 bases left in between. CDR1 DFQATT and CDR2 SNEGSKA come from the germline V gene (reference sequence).

Sequencing was performed on blood. This TCR came from a young man in good health. This chain uses TRBV20-1 with TRBJ1-1; D not certain. CDR3 region: CSALQTRKNTEAFF. The CDR3 region has the DNA TGCAGTGCTCTCCAGACAAGAAAGAACACTGAAGCTTTCTTT.